This T cell receptor (beta chain) was captured by sequencing in a study of OX40 agonist ivuxolimab in advanced cancers. Whole-study findings and limits: In CD8+ T cells, expanded clones were on average more numerous than in CD4+.

Any history of autoimmune disease or systemic immunosuppression disqualified patients. For this clone: Its antigen remains unknown.

V was shortened by 4 bases and J by 7 bases, with 11 bases between the two germline ends. The CDR3 is made up of 11 amino acids. CDR1 and CDR2 (germline): DFQATT, SNEGSKA (reference sequence). Assay: immunoSEQ multiplex PCR; the TCRdb copy retains only in-frame clones and omits some. The data hold 60,000 to 70,000 clones, with 65% to 90% observed a single time. The chain uses TRBV20-1 and TRBJ2-7; no firm D call. The specimen comprised CD4+ or CD8+ T cells sorted from blood, sampled in a trial of the OX40 agonist ivuxolimab. The receptor was isolated from an adult with an advanced solid tumor such as melanoma, head and neck, liver or kidney cancer. The CDR3 bases are TGCAGTGCTACCGCCGTACCGGAGCAGTACTTC. Encoded protein: CSATAVPEQYF.